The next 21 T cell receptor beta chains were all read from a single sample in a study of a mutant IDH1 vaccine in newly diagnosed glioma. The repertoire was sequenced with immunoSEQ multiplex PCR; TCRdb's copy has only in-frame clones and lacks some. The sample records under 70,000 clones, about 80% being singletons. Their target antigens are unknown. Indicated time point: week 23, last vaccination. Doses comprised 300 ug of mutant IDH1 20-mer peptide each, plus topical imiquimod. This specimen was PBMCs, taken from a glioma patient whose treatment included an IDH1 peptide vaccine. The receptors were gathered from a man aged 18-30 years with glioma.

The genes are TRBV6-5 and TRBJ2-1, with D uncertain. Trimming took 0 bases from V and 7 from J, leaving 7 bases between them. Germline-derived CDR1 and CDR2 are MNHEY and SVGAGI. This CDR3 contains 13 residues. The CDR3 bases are TGTGCCAGCAGTTACTCGCGGACGAATGAGCAGTTCTTC. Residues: CASSYSRTNEQFF.

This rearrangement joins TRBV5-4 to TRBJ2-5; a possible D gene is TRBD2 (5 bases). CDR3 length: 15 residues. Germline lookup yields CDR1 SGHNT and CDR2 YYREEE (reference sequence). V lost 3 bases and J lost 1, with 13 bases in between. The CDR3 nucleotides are TGTGCCAGCAGCTACCACCGGGGTGCCCAAGAGACCCAGTACTTC. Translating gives CASSYHRGAQETQYF.

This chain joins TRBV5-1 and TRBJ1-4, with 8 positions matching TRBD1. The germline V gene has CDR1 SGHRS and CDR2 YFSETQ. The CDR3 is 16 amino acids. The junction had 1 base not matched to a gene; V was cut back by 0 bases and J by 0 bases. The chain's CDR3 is CASSLAGGATNEKLFF. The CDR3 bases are TGCGCCAGCAGCTTGGCAGGGGGCGCAACTAATGAAAAACTGTTTTTT.

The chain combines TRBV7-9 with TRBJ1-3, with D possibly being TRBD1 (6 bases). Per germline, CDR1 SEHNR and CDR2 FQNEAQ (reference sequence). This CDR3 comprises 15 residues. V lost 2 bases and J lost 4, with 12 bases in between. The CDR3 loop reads CASSLSGGAGNTIYF. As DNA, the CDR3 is TGTGCCAGCAGCTTATCCGGGGGCGCCGGAAACACCATATATTTT.

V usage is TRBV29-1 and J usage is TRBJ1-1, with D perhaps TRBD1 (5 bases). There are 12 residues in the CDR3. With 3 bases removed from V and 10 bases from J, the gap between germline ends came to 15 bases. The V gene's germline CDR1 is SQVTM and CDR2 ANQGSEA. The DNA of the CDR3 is TGCAGCGTTGAGGGTGGGCTGCAGGGAGCTTTCTTT. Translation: CSVEGGLQGAFF.

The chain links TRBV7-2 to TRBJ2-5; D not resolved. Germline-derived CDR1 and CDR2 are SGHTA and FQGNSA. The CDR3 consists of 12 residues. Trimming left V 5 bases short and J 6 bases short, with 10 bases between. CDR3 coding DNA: TGTGCCAGCAGCACCAGAATCCAGACCCAGTACTTC. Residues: CASSTRIQTQYF.

The CDR3 loop reads CASSLGTGGETQYF. In DNA, the CDR3 is TGTGCCAGCAGCTTGGGCACAGGGGGAGAGACCCAGTACTTC. This sequence joins TRBV7-9 and TRBJ2-5, with TRBD1 matching 8 bases. With V trimmed by 3 bases and J by 4 bases, 4 bases remained unmatched. CDR3 size: 14 residues. Germline V gene data show CDR1 as SEHNR and CDR2 as FQNEAQ (reference sequence). Based on the CDR3 plus reference TRBV7-9 and TRBJ2-5, the full variable domain is DTGVSQNPRHKITKRGQNVTFRCDPISEHNRLYWYRQTLGQGPEFLTYFQNEAQLEKSRLLSDRFSAERPKGSFSTLEIQRTEQGDSAMYLCASSLGTGGETQYFGPGTRLLVL.

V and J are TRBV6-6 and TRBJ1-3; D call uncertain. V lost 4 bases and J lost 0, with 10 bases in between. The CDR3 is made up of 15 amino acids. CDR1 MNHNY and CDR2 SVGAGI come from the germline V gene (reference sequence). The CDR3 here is CASSSRLSSGNTIYF. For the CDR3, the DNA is TGTGCCAGCAGTTCCCGCCTGAGCTCTGGAAACACCATATATTTT.

The CDR3 here is CASSPRQAELNIQYF. CDR3 nucleotide sequence: TGCGCCAGCAGCCCCCGACAGGCAGAGCTGAACATTCAGTACTTC. The chain is built from TRBV5-1 and TRBJ2-4; D possibly corresponds to TRBD1 (6 bases). There are 15 residues in the CDR3. Trimming took off 4 bases at V and 7 bases at J, with 18 bases between the two ends. Germline V gene lookup returns CDR1 SGHRS and CDR2 YFSETQ.

The CDR3 spells CASSLALSGGTDTQYF. CDR3 sequence (DNA): TGTGCCAGCAGCTTAGCGCTCAGCGGGGGGACAGATACGCAGTATTTT. V usage is TRBV7-8 and J usage is TRBJ2-3, with 9 bases identical to TRBD2. The CDR3 runs 16 residues. The V gene end was trimmed by 0 bases and the J gene end by 3 bases; junction bases not matched to a gene: 4. Germline-derived CDR1 and CDR2 are SGHVS and FQNEAQ.

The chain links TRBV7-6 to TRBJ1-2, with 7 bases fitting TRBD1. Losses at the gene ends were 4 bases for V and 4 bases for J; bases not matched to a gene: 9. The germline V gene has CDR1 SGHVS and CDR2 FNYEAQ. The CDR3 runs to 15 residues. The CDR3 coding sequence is TGTGCCAGCAGCTCCTACCGGGACAGTCTCTATGGCTACACCTTC. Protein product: CASSSYRDSLYGYTF.

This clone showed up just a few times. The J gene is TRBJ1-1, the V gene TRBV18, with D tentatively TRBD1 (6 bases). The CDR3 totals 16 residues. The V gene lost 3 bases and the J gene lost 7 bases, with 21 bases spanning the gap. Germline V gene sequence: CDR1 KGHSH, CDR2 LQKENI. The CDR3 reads CASSPRTGQTWGEAFF. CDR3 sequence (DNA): TGTGCCAGCTCACCGAGGACCGGACAGACCTGGGGTGAAGCTTTCTTT.

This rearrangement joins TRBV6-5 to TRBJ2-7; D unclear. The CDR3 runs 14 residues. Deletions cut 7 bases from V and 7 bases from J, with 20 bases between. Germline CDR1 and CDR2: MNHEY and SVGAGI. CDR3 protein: CASKEGSGSREQYF. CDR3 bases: TGTGCCAGCAAAGAAGGGTCAGGCTCTCGGGAGCAGTACTTC.

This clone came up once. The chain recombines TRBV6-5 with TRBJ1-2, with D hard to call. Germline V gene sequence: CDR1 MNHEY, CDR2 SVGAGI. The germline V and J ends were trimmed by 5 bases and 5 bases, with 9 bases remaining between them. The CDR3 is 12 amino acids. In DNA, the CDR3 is TGTGCCAGCAGTACCCCGTGGTATGGCTACACCTTC. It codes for CASSTPWYGYTF.

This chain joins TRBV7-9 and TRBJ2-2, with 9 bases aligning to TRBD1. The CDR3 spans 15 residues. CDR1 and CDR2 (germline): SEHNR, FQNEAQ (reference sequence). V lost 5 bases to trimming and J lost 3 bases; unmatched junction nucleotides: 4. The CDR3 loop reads CASSLDRGDTGELFF. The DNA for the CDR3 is TGTGCCAGCAGCCTTGACAGGGGGGACACCGGGGAGCTGTTTTTT.

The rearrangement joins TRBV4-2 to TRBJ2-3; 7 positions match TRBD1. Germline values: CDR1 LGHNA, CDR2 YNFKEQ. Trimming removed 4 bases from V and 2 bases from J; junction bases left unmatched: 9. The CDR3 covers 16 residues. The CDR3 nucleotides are TGTGCCAGCAGCCTCGGCGAAAGGGGGCACACAGATACGCAGTATTTT. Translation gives CASSLGERGHTDTQYF.

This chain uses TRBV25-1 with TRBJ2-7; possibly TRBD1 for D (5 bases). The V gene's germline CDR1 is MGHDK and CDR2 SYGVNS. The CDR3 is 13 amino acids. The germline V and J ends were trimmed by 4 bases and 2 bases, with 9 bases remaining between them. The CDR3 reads CASSAADTYEQYF. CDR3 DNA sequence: TGTGCCAGCAGTGCTGCGGACACCTACGAGCAGTACTTC.

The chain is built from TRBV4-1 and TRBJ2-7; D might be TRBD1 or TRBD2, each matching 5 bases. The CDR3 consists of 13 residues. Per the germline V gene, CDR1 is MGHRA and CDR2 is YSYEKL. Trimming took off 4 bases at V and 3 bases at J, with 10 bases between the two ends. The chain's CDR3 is CASSRGQGYEQYF. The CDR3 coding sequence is TGCGCCAGCAGCCGCGGGCAGGGCTACGAGCAGTACTTC.

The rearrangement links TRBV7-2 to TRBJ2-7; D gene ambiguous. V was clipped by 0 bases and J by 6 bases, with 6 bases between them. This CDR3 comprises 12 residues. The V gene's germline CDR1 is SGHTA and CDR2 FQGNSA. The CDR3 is CASSLASIEQYF. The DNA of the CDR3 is TGTGCCAGCAGCTTAGCGTCGATCGAGCAGTACTTC. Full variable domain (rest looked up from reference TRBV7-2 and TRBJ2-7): GAGVSQSPSNKVTEKGKDVELRCDPISGHTALYWYRQSLGQGLEFLIYFQGNSAPDKSGLPSDRFSAERTGGSVSTLTIQRTQQEDSAVYLCASSLASIEQYFGPGTRLTVT.

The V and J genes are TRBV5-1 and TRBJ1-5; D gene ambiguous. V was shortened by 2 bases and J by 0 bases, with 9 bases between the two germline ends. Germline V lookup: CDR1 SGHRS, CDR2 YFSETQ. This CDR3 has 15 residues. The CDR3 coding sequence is TGCGCCAGCAGCTTTCTAGGAGATAGCAATCAGCCCCAGCATTTT. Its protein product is CASSFLGDSNQPQHF.

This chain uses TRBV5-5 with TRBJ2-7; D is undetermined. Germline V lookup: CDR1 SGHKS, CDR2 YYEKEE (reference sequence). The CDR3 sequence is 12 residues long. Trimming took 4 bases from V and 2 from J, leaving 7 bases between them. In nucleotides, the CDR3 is TGTGCCAGCAGCCGCCTCCCCTACGAGCAGTACTTC. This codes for CASSRLPYEQYF.